The T cell receptor beta chain described here comes from a study of T cell responses to AZD1222 COVID-19 vaccine. Clones were read by immunoSEQ multiplex PCR, and TCRdb kept only the in-frame ones, dropping some. This sample has over 100,000 clones, with approximately 88% found just once. Germline loops: CDR1 SGHVS, CDR2 FQNEAQ. The CDR3 is 15 amino acids. Between the trimmed V and J ends, which lost 1 base and 1 base, there was a span of 8 bases. The sequence came from an adult in good health. The specimen was peripheral blood, collected on day 0 of AZD1222 vaccination. The chain uses TRBV7-8 and TRBJ1-5; D gene unclear. CDR3 region: CASSLGRGSNQPQHF. CDR3 coding DNA: TGTGCCAGCAGCTTAGGTCGCGGGAGCAATCAGCCCCAGCATTTT.